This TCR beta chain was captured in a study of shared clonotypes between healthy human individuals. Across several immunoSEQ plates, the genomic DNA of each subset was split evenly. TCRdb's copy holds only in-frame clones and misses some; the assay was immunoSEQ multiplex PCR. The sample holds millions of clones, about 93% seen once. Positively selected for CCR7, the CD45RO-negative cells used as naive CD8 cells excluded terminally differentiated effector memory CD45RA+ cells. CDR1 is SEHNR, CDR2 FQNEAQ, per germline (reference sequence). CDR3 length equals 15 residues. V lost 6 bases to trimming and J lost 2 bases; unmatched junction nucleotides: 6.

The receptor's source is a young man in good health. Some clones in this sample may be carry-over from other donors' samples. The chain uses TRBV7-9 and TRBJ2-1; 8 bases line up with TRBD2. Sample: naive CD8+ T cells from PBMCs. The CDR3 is CASRPGGPTYNEQFF. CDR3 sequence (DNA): TGTGCCAGCAGACCGGGAGGGCCGACCTACAATGAGCAGTTCTTC.